The rows below give T cell receptor beta chains drawn from one sample of a study of identical twins. Each CDR3 protein is one row after TCRdb ran MiXCR on the 5' RACE reads. The repertoire holds 450,000 or so distinct CDR3 sequences, with around 24% as singletons. The sample was also reused in another study, on T cells expressing NK-cell markers.

The sequenced sample was CD4+ T cells sorted from blood. The source of these receptors is a woman between 18 and 29 years old in good health. Each CDR3 is given with its conserved first and last residue.

j_call v_call cdr3_aa
TRBJ2-7 TRBV4-3 CASSQNREGPYEQYF
TRBJ2-3 TRBV11-2 CASSSTTPGRRFVNTQYF
TRBJ2-1 TRBV20-1 CSAYGLAYNEQFF
TRBJ1-6 TRBV5-1 CASNRDTDSPLHF
TRBJ2-5 TRBV29-1 CSVFSSGRGETQYF
TRBJ2-6 TRBV19 CASTRGTSGSTGANVLTF
TRBJ2-3 TRBV3-1 CASSQLATDTQYF
TRBJ1-6 TRBV5-1 CASRRLRDQGGDSYNSPLHF
TRBJ2-2 TRBV7-8 CASSLTGTAGELFF
TRBJ2-3 TRBV20-1 CSARTLAGGDTQYF
TRBJ2-3 TRBV20-1 CSASGGQGTADTQYF
TRBJ1-1 TRBV12-3/TRBV12-4 CASSLQAFGAFF
TRBJ2-7 TRBV5-1 CASSFEQGYEQYF
TRBJ1-1 TRBV7-6 CASSPRDRLNTEAFF
TRBJ2-2 TRBV10-1 CASNRDRRTGELFF
TRBJ2-1 TRBV6-5 CASSSPGLAGGVLYNEQFF
TRBJ1-4 TRBV20-1 CSAREGRDNEKLFF
TRBJ2-3 TRBV9 CASSDALAAYTDTQYF
TRBJ2-6 TRBV7-3 CASSSSPMYSGANVLTF
TRBJ2-7 TRBV3-1 CASSPNLLFSYEQYF
TRBJ2-5 TRBV12-3/TRBV12-4 CASSTRDGEETQYF
TRBJ2-3 TRBV29-1 CSVDLAGASTDTQYF
TRBJ2-7 TRBV20-1 CSGQGRNDEQYF
TRBJ2-2 TRBV7-8 CASSLGRTGGTGELFF
TRBJ2-5 TRBV11-1 CASSLSFTLWPPPEETQYF
TRBJ2-2 TRBV20-1 CSALLAGVGDTGELFF
TRBJ2-7 TRBV20-1 CSARTLDSSYEQYF
TRBJ1-5 TRBV5-1 CASSPSGQNQPQHF
TRBJ2-3 TRBV7-9 CASSRDYQLQYF
TRBJ2-7 TRBV11-2 CASSLAPVRHYEQYF
TRBJ2-3 TRBV6-1 CASSRQGTDTQYF
TRBJ1-2 TRBV25-1 CASSPTDRAYGYTF
TRBJ2-5 TRBV2 CASSEALRGTQYF
TRBJ2-3 TRBV29-1 CSVGADTQYF
TRBJ2-2 TRBV28 CASSRTGDTGELFF
TRBJ2-7 TRBV5-4 CASSSRQPYEQYF
TRBJ2-3 TRBV4-3 CASSQGRDATDTQYF
TRBJ2-7 TRBV6-5 CASSYAGNEQYF
TRBJ2-3 TRBV30 CALSLASTDTQYF
TRBJ2-2 TRBV24-1 CATSDPPTGELFF
TRBJ2-7 TRBV20-1 CSARNDIHVEQYF
TRBJ1-1 TRBV12-3/TRBV12-4 CASSRLPMNTEAFF
TRBJ1-6 TRBV20-1 CSARSGPNSPLHF
TRBJ2-7 TRBV3-1 CASSLRLGRYEQYF
TRBJ2-4 TRBV11-3 CASSLVGSLGNIQYF
TRBJ2-7 TRBV27 CASSLLGQGIYEQYF
TRBJ2-1 TRBV15 CATSREPGGGNEQFF
TRBJ2-1 TRBV20-1 CQAIESSYNEQFF
TRBJ1-2 TRBV3-1 CASSQAPDSNYGYTF
TRBJ2-1 TRBV7-2 CASSFGTGSIGEQFF